The clone carrying this T cell receptor beta chain was detected many times. The target antigen is unknown. The data were obtained in a study of T cell repertoires in cytomegalovirus infection. Study summary: The public TCR beta signatures pointed to both CMV infection and matching HLA type. Study observations and caveats: Totalled public TCR beta family frequency picked out people who carried CMV plus the relevant HLA. Dominating the ex vivo response were HLA-C-restricted CMV-specific TCR beta clonotypes.

CDR3 length equals 13 residues. V was clipped by 10 bases and J by 3 bases; unmatched bases: 6. Germline CDR1 MDHEN, CDR2 SYDVKM. One entry per CDR3 protein, called by TCRdb with MiXCR from the reads. This repertoire shows approximately 500,000 distinct CDR3 sequences, approximately 10% found once; its top ten account for roughly 10%. Sequencing was performed on PBMCs. This TCR came from a human donor in good health (CMV status not recorded). Some clones in this sample may be carry-over from other donors' samples. The chain carries TRBV28 and TRBJ1-5; 7 nucleotides match TRBD1. The CDR3 region has the DNA TGTGCCATCTTACAGGGGAACAATCAGCCCCAGCATTTT. This gives the protein CAILQGNNQPQHF.